The entry that follows covers one T cell receptor (beta chain) sequence. Antigen: not known. This sample is drawn from a study of CD8 T cells in ankylosing spondylitis. General observations from the study: Disease-associated clones were reportedly significantly overrepresented in matched ankylosing spondylitis synovial fluid. Disease-linked clones bore a CD8+ phenotype and were relatively rare in peripheral blood. Certain motif variants had earlier appeared in reactive arthritis synovial fluid and blood. Ankylosing spondylitis blood seemed to carry a telltale TCR beta motif made of several highly homologous variants.

This CDR3 has 14 amino acids. The V and J ends lost 5 bases and 0 bases respectively, with 11 bases between them. Looked up from germline, CDR1 is SGHAT and CDR2 is FQNNGV. 5'-RACE, quantitative and with molecular barcodes, yielded the TCR beta libraries. One entry per CDR3 protein, called by TCRdb with MiXCR from the 5' RACE reads. The sample holds around 540,000 distinct CDR3 sequences; approximately 11% are singletons and the top ten take nearly 7%. The V and J genes are TRBV11-2 and TRBJ2-7; D might be TRBD1 (6 bases). Sequencing input: blood, either unsorted or a sorted T cell fraction (not recorded which). The clonotype was recovered from a male donor with ankylosing spondylitis. The CDR3, as DNA: TGTGCCAGCAGCCAAACAGGGACCTCCTACGAGCAGTACTTC. Residues: CASSQTGTSYEQYF.